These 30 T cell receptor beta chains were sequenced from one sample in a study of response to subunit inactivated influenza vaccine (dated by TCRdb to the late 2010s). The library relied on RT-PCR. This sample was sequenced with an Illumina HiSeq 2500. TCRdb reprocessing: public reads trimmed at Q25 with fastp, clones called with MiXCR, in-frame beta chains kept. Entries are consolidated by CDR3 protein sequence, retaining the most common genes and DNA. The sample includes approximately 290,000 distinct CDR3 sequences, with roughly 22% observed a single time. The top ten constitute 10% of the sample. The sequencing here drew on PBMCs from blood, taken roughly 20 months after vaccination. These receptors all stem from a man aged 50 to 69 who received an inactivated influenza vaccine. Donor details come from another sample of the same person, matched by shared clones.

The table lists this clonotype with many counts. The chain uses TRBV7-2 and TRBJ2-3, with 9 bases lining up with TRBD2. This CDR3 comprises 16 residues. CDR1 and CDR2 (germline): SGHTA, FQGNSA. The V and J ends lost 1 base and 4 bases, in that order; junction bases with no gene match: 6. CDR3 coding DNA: TGTGCCAGCAGCTTAGGTCTAGCGGGGTCCGCAGATACGCAGTATTTT. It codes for CASSLGLAGSADTQYF.

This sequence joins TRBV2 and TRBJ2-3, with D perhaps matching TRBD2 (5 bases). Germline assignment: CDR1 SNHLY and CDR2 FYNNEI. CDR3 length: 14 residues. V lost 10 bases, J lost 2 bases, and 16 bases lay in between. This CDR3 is CATKLAFLTDTQYF. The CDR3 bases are TGTGCCACTAAGTTAGCGTTTCTCACAGATACGCAGTATTTT. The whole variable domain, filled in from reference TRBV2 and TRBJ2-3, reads EPEVTQTPSHQVTQMGQEVILRCVPISNHLYFYWYRQILGQKVEFLVSFYNNEISEKSEIFDDQFSVERPDGSNFTLKIRSTKLEDSAMYFCATKLAFLTDTQYFGPGTRLTVL.

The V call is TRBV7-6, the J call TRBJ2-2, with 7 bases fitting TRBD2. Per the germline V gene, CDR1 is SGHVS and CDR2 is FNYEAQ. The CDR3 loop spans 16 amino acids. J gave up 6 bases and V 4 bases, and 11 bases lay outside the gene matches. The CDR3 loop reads CASSSGGTVKPGELFF. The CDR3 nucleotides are TGTGCCAGCAGCTCCGGGGGGACTGTGAAGCCCGGGGAGCTGTTTTTT.

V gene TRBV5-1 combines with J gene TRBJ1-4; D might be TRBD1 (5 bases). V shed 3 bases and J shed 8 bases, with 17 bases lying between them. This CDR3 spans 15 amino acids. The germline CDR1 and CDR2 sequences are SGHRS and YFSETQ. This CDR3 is CASSWAGGDLEKLFF. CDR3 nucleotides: TGCGCCAGCAGCTGGGCTGGGGGGGACTTGGAAAAACTGTTTTTT.

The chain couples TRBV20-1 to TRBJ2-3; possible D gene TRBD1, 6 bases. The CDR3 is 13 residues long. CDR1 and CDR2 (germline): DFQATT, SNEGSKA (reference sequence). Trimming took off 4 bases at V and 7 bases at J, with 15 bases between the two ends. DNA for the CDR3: TGCAGTGCTAAGACGCAGGGGTTGAATACGCAGTATTTT. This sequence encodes CSAKTQGLNTQYF.

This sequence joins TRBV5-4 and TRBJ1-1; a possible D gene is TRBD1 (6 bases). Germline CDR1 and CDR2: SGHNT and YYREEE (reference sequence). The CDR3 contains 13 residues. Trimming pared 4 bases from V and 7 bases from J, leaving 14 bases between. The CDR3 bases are TGTGCCAGCAGCCGTGGGACACGACTTGAAGCTTTCTTT. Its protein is CASSRGTRLEAFF.

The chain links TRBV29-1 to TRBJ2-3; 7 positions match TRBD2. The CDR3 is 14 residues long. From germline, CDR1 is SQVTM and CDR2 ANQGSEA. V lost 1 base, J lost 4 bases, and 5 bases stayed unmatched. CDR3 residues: CSVEGGGRSDTQYF. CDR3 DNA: TGCAGCGTTGAAGGCGGGGGAAGGTCAGATACGCAGTATTTT.

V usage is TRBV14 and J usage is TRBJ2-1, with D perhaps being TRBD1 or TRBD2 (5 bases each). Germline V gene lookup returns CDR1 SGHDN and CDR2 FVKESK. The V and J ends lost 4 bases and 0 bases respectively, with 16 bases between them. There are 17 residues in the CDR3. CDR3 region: CASSPVGGKSSYNEQFF. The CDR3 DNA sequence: TGTGCCAGCAGCCCCGTTGGGGGTAAGAGCTCCTACAATGAGCAGTTCTTC.

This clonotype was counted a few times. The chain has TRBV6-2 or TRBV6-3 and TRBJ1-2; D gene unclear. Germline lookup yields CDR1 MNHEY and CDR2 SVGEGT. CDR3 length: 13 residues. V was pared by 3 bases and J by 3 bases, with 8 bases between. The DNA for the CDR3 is TGTGCCAGCAGTTATCAGACGGACTATGGCTACACCTTC. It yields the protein CASSYQTDYGYTF.

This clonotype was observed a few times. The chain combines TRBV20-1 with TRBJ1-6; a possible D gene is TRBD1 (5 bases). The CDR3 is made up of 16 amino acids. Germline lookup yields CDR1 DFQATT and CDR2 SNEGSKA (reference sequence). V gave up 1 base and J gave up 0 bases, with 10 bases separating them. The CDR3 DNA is TGCAGTGCTAGAGTCAGGGAGAGCTCCTATAATTCACCCCTCCACTTT. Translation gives CSARVRESSYNSPLHF.

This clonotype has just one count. CDR3 loop: CATQLDMNTEAFF. In DNA form, the CDR3 reads TGTGCCACCCAGTTGGATATGAACACTGAAGCTTTCTTT. The V call is TRBV5-5, the J call TRBJ1-1; D ambiguous. From germline, CDR1 is SGHKS and CDR2 YYEKEE (reference sequence). V was pared by 9 bases and J by 0 bases, with 12 bases between. The CDR3 contains 13 residues.

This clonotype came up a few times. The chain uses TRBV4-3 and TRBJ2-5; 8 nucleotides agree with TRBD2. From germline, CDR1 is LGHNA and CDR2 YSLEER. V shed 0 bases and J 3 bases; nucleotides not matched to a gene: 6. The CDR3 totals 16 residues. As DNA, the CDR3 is TGCGCCAGCAGCCAAGATATGGTAGCGGGGAAAGAGACCCAGTACTTC. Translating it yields CASSQDMVAGKETQYF.

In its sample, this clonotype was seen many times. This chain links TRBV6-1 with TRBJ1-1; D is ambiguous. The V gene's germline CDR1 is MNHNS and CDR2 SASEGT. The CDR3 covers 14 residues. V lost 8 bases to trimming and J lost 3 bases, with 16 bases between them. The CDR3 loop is CASGLTTQDTEAFF. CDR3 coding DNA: TGTGCCAGCGGATTGACCACCCAGGACACTGAAGCTTTCTTT.

The CDR3 coding sequence is TGTGCCAGCAGCTTAGAAGCGGGGTACAATGAGCAGTTCTTC. It encodes CASSLEAGYNEQFF. The chain combines TRBV7-3 with TRBJ2-1; 7 positions agree with TRBD2. V gave up 2 bases and J gave up 4 bases; unmatched junction bases: 2. Germline V gives CDR1 SGHTA, CDR2 FQGTGA. CDR3 length: 14 amino acids. Drawing the rest from reference TRBV7-3 and TRBJ2-1, the complete variable domain is GAGVSQTPSNKVTEKGKYVELRCDPISGHTALYWYRQSLGQGPEFLIYFQGTGAADDSGLPNDRFFAVRPEGSVSTLKIQRTERGDSAVYLCASSLEAGYNEQFFGPGTRLTVL.

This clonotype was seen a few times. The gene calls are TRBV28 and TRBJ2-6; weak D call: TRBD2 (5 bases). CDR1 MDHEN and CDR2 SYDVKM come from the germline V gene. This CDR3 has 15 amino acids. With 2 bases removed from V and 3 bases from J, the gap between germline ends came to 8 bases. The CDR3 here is CASSLPGIGANVLTF. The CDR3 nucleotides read TGTGCCAGCAGTTTACCGGGGATTGGGGCCAACGTCCTGACTTTC.

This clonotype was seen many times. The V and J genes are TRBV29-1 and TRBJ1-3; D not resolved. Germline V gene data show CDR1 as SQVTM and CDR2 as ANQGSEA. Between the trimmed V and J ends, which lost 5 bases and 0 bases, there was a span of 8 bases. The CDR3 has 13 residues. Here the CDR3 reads CSVITLSGNTIYF. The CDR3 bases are TGCAGCGTTATAACTCTCTCTGGAAACACCATATATTTT.

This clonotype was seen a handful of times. CDR3 in DNA: TGTGCCTCGACAGGGGGCCCCGAGTCCGAGCAGTACTTC. Translating it yields CASTGGPESEQYF. This chain uses TRBV12-3 or TRBV12-4 with TRBJ2-7; 10 nucleotides agree with TRBD1. After removal of 11 bases from V and 6 bases from J, the junction contained 10 bases not matched to a gene. CDR3 length: 13 amino acids.

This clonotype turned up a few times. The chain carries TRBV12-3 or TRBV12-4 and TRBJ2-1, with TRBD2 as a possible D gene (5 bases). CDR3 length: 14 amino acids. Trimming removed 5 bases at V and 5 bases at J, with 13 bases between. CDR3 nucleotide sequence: TGTGCCAGCAGTACTAGGGCGACGGACAATGAGCAGTTCTTC. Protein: CASSTRATDNEQFF.

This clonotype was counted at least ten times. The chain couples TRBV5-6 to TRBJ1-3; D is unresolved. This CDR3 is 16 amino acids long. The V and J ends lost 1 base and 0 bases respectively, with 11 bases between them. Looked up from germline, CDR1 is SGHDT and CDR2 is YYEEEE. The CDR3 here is CASSLSPSRSGNTIYF. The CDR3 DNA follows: TGTGCCAGCAGCTTGTCACCGAGCCGCTCTGGAAACACCATATATTTT.

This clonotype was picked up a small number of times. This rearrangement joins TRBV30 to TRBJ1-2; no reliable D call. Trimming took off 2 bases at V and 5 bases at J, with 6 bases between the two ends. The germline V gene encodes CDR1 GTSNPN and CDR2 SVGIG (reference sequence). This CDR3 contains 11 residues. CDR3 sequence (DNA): TGTGCCTGGAGTAAGACATATGGCTACACCTTC. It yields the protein CAWSKTYGYTF.

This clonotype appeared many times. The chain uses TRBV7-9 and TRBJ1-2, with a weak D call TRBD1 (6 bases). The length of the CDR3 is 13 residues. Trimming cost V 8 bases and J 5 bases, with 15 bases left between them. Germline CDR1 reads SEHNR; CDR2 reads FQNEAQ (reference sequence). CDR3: CASGGAQWYGYTF. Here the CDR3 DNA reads TGTGCCAGCGGGGGGGCACAGTGGTATGGCTACACCTTC.

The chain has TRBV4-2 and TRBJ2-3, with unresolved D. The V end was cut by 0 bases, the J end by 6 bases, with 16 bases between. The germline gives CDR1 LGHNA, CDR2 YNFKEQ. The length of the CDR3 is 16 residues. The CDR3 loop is CASSQENSSPSDTQYF. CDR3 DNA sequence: TGTGCCAGCAGCCAAGAGAATAGCTCCCCCTCGGATACGCAGTATTTT.

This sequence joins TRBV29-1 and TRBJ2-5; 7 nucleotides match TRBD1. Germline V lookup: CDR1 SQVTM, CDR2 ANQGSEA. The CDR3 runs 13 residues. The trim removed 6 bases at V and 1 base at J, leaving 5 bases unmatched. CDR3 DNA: TGCAGCGTCGGGGACAGAGTCCAAGAGACCCAGTACTTC. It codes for CSVGDRVQETQYF. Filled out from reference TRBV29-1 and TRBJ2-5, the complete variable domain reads SAVISQKPSRDICQRGTSLTIQCQVDSQVTMMFWYRQQPGQSLTLIATANQGSEATYESGFVIDKFPISRPNLTFSTLTVSNMSPEDSSIYLCSVGDRVQETQYFGPGTRLLVL.

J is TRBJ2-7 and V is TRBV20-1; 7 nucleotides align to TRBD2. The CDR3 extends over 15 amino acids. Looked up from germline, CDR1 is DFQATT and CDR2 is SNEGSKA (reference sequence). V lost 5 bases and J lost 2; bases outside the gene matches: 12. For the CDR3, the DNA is TGCAGTGCTCCCGTCAGCGGGGTTCCCCCCTACGAGCAGTACTTC. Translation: CSAPVSGVPPYEQYF.

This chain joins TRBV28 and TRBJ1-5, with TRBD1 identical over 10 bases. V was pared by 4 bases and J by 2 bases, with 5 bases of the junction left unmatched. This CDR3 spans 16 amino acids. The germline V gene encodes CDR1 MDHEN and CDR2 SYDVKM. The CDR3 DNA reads TGTGCCAGCAGTTCCTCGACAGGGGGCGGCAATCAGCCCCAGCATTTT. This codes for CASSSSTGGGNQPQHF.

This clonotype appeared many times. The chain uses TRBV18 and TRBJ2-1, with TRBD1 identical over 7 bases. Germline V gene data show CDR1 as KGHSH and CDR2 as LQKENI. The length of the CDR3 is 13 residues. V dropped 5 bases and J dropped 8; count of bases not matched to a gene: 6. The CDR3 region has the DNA TGTGCCAGCTCAACTCGACAGGGCGATGAGCAGTTCTTC. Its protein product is CASSTRQGDEQFF. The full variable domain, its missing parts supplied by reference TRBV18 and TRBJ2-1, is NAGVMQNPRHLVRRRGQEARLRCSPMKGHSHVYWYRQLPEEGLKFMVYLQKENIIDESGMPKERFSAEFPKEGPSILRIQQVVRGDSAAYFCASSTRQGDEQFFGPGTRLTVL.

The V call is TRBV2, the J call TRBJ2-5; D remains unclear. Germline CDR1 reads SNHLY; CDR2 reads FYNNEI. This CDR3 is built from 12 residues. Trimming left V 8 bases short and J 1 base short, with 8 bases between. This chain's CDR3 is CASGRVQETQYF. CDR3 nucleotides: TGTGCCAGCGGCCGCGTCCAAGAGACCCAGTACTTC.

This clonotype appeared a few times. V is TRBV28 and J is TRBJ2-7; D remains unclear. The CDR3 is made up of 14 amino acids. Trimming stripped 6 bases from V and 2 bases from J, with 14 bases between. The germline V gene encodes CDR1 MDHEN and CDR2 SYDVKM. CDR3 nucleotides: TGTGCCAGCAGCCCCTCAGGTCGAACCTACGAGCAGTACTTC. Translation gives CASSPSGRTYEQYF.

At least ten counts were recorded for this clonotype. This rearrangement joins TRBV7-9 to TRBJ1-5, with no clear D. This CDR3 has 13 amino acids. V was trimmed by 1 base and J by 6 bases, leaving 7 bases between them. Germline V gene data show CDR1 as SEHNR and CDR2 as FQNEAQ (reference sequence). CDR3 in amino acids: CASSLDGFQPQHF. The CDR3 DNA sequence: TGTGCCAGCAGCTTAGACGGATTTCAGCCCCAGCATTTT.

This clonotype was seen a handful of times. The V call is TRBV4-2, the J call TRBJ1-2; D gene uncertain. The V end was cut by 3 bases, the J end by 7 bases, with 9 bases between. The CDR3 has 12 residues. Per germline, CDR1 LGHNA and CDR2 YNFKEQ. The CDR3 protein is CASSQGLIGYTF. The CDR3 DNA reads TGTGCCAGCAGCCAGGGTCTAATTGGCTACACCTTC.